Reported below is one T cell receptor beta chain. Its antigen is currently unknown. Germline values: CDR1 SEHNR, CDR2 FQNEAQ (reference sequence). Losses at the gene ends were 11 bases for V and 4 bases for J; bases not matched to a gene: 12. This CDR3 comprises 15 residues. The sample belongs to a study of T-cell reconstitution after alpha-beta-depleted transplantation in children. The study's findings and limits: Recipient T cells and thymic progenitors that survived were the source of the high TCRbeta diversity seen at day 60 in some patients. Several hundred expanded graft clones reportedly supplied alpha-beta T cells about two months after transplant. T-cell numbers and diversity one year post-transplant derived largely from freshly generated T cells.

Unique molecular identifiers featured in how the TCRbeta library was prepared. TCRdb used MiXCR to reprocess the PCR reads, holding one entry per CDR3 protein. In the table there are around 580,000 distinct CDR3 sequences, approximately 22% of which are singletons. The chain uses TRBV7-9 and TRBJ2-3, with 10 bases aligning to TRBD2. The sequence came from a boy younger than two who had a stem cell transplant for acute myeloid leukemia, so the T cells may come from the graft donor. Source: PBMCs, mostly from graft donor cells, taken 360 days after TCRalphabeta/CD19-depleted stem cell transplant. The CDR3 region has the DNA TGTGCCGGCCGACCAAGCGGGGGGGAGCCAGATACGCAGTATTTT. Translating gives CAGRPSGGEPDTQYF.